Sequencing of this TCR beta chain was carried out in a study of T-cell reconstitution after alpha-beta-depleted transplantation in children. Study outcomes and limitations: Some patients showed high day-60 TCRbeta diversity, which derived from surviving recipient T cells and thymic progenitors. T-cell numbers and diversity one year post-transplant derived largely from freshly generated T cells. Expanded clones from the graft, numbering several hundred, reportedly supplied alpha-beta T cells about two months after transplant.

Unique molecular identifiers featured in how the TCRbeta library was prepared. TCRdb itself ran the PCR reads through MiXCR, one entry per CDR3 protein. Of tens of thousands of distinct CDR3 sequences in the sample, around 9% were seen once. This clonotype was recorded a few times. The antigen is unknown. This CDR3 region has 13 residues. Germline lookup yields CDR1 MNHNS and CDR2 SASEGT. V shed 7 bases and J shed 14 bases, with 21 bases lying between them. This receptor was obtained from a male patient aged 2 to 10 who had a stem cell transplant for chronic granulomatous disease, so the T cells may come from the graft donor. The V and J genes are TRBV6-1 and TRBJ2-4; D perhaps matches TRBD2 (5 bases). The starting material was PBMCs, mostly from graft donor cells, obtained 60 days after TCRalphabeta/CD19-depleted stem cell transplant. The CDR3 DNA sequence: TGTGCCAGCACCCCGACCCGGGAAAGTCATGAGTACTTC. Its protein is CASTPTRESHEYF.